The rows below give T cell receptor beta chains drawn from one sample of a study of T cells in Graves' hyperthyroidism and ophthalmopathy. TCRdb reanalysed the multiplex PCR reads using MiXCR and keeps one entry per CDR3 protein. The profile shows about 200,000 distinct CDR3 sequences, around 16% of them singletons. Sequencing used blood. Every receptor here comes from a woman between 45 and 65 years old with Graves' hyperthyroidism. Each CDR3 is given with its conserved first and last residue. The D gene is left open where the match is weak. Rows give clone size only sometimes, using once, few, many, or a class for an expanded clone.

size: many; D: NA; V: TRBV11-2; J: TRBJ2-1; CDR3: CASSTVGTPYNEQFF; DNA: TGTGCCAGCAGCACGGTCGGGACTCCTTACAATGAGCAGTTCTTC
size: many; D: NA; V: TRBV11-2; J: TRBJ2-5; CDR3: CASSPSWDTRKETQYF; DNA: TGTGCCAGCAGTCCCTCCTGGGACACCCGAAAAGAGACCCAGTACTTC
size: many; D: TRBD1; V: TRBV20-1; J: TRBJ2-7; CDR3: CSARPYAGGHYEQYF; DNA: TGCAGTGCTAGGCCTTACGCAGGGGGCCATTACGAGCAGTACTTC
size: many; D: NA; V: TRBV29-1; J: TRBJ2-2; CDR3: CSVGRLGGGTGELFF; DNA: TGCAGCGTTGGGCGCTTGGGAGGAGGGACCGGGGAGCTGTTTTTT
size: many; D: NA; V: TRBV2; J: TRBJ2-1; CDR3: CARSLQGNNNEQFF; DNA: TGTGCCAGAAGCCTGCAGGGCAATAACAATGAGCAGTTCTTC
size: NA; D: TRBD2; V: TRBV28; J: TRBJ2-1; CDR3: CASRTSGRWSEQFF; DNA: TGTGCCAGCAGGACTAGCGGGAGATGGAGTGAGCAGTTCTTC
size: NA; D: NA; V: TRBV25-1; J: TRBJ2-7; CDR3: CASSELAGDEQYF; DNA: TGTGCCAGCAGTGAATTGGCAGGGGACGAGCAGTACTTC
size: many; D: TRBD1; V: TRBV30; J: TRBJ1-1; CDR3: CAWSVDRTYTEAFF; DNA: TGTGCCTGGAGTGTGGACAGGACCTACACTGAAGCTTTCTTT
size: many; D: NA; V: TRBV18; J: TRBJ2-3; CDR3: CASSLTAAGTDTQYF; DNA: TGTGCCAGCTCCCTGACAGCGGCTGGTACAGATACGCAGTATTTT
size: few; D: NA; V: TRBV7-2; J: TRBJ1-3; CDR3: CASSWMSSGNTIYF; DNA: TGTGCCAGCAGCTGGATGAGCTCTGGAAACACCATATATTTT
size: many; D: NA; V: TRBV18; J: TRBJ1-1; CDR3: CASSGRRDTEAFF; DNA: TGTGCCAGCTCGGGACGCAGGGACACTGAAGCTTTCTTT
size: many; D: NA; V: TRBV6-2/TRBV6-3; J: TRBJ1-5; CDR3: CASRKGFFQPQHF; DNA: TGTGCCAGCAGAAAAGGATTTTTTCAGCCCCAGCATTTT
size: many; D: NA; V: TRBV28; J: TRBJ2-1; CDR3: CASSLRWGVPGEQFF; DNA: TGTGCCAGCAGTTTACGGTGGGGGGTTCCTGGTGAGCAGTTCTTC
size: many; D: NA; V: TRBV28; J: TRBJ1-2; CDR3: CASSLRQSRNYGYTF; DNA: TGTGCCAGCAGTCTCCGACAGAGTAGGAACTATGGCTACACCTTC
size: many; D: NA; V: TRBV6-2/TRBV6-3; J: TRBJ1-1; CDR3: CASSRGIEAFF; DNA: TGTGCCAGCAGCCGTGGAATTGAAGCTTTCTTT
size: many; D: TRBD2; V: TRBV20-1; J: TRBJ2-3; CDR3: CSARHPAGSTDTQYF; DNA: TGCAGTGCTAGACATCCAGCGGGGAGCACAGATACGCAGTATTTT
size: many; D: NA; V: TRBV5-1; J: TRBJ2-4; CDR3: CASSLEGWTKNIQYF; DNA: TGCGCCAGCAGCTTGGAAGGATGGACCAAAAACATTCAGTACTTC
size: many; D: NA; V: TRBV20-1; J: TRBJ1-1; CDR3: CSANSNVGYTEAFF; DNA: TGCAGTGCCAACTCAAACGTGGGGTACACTGAAGCTTTCTTT
size: many; D: NA; V: TRBV3-1; J: TRBJ2-7; CDR3: CASSQDAASFYEQYF; DNA: TGTGCCAGCAGCCAAGATGCGGCTAGCTTCTACGAGCAGTACTTC
size: many; D: NA; V: TRBV6-6; J: TRBJ1-1; CDR3: CASSYPGGTEAFF; DNA: TGTGCCAGCAGTTACCCGGGGGGAACTGAAGCTTTCTTT
size: many; D: NA; V: TRBV5-1; J: TRBJ2-1; CDR3: CASSLAGGGNNEQFF; DNA: TGCGCCAGCAGCTTGGCCGGCGGCGGGAACAATGAGCAGTTCTTC
size: many; D: TRBD2; V: TRBV7-9; J: TRBJ2-1; CDR3: CASWTSGNYNEQFF; DNA: TGTGCCAGCTGGACTAGCGGGAACTACAATGAGCAGTTCTTC
size: NA; D: NA; V: TRBV28; J: TRBJ2-1; CDR3: CASSFRRLYNEQFF; DNA: TGTGCCAGCAGTTTTCGGAGATTGTACAATGAGCAGTTCTTC
size: many; D: NA; V: TRBV7-7; J: TRBJ2-1; CDR3: CASSYGSNNEQFF; DNA: TGTGCTAGCAGTTATGGGTCCAACAATGAGCAGTTCTTC
size: many; D: NA; V: TRBV2; J: TRBJ2-1; CDR3: CASSERESGSYNEQFF; DNA: TGTGCCAGCAGTGAGAGGGAGTCGGGCTCCTACAATGAGCAGTTCTTC
size: few; D: NA; V: TRBV6-1; J: TRBJ2-1; CDR3: CASLNYDEQFF; DNA: TGTGCCTCCTTAAACTACGATGAGCAGTTCTTC
size: few; D: TRBD1; V: TRBV9; J: TRBJ1-2; CDR3: CASSPGTGHGYTF; DNA: TGTGCCAGCAGCCCTGGGACAGGGCATGGCTACACCTTC
size: many; D: NA; V: TRBV24-1; J: TRBJ2-2; CDR3: CATSDSPEENTGELFF; DNA: TGTGCCACCAGTGATTCTCCCGAAGAGAACACCGGGGAGCTGTTTTTT
size: many; D: NA; V: TRBV7-6; J: TRBJ2-7; CDR3: CASSPHAPYEQYF; DNA: TGTGCCAGCAGCCCTCACGCCCCCTACGAGCAGTACTTC
size: many; D: NA; V: TRBV12-3/TRBV12-4; J: TRBJ2-7; CDR3: CASTQDTRLYEQYF; DNA: TGTGCCAGCACCCAGGACACCCGACTCTACGAGCAGTACTTC
size: few; D: TRBD1; V: TRBV27; J: TRBJ2-5; CDR3: CASSLSTGAETQYF; DNA: TGTGCCAGCAGTTTATCGACAGGGGCAGAGACCCAGTACTTC
size: NA; D: NA; V: TRBV19; J: TRBJ2-7; CDR3: CASSRWTSYEQYF; DNA: TGTGCCAGTAGTAGGTGGACCTCCTACGAGCAGTACTTC
size: many; D: NA; V: TRBV6-1; J: TRBJ1-5; CDR3: CAISQGDLGNQPQHF; DNA: TGTGCCATATCACAGGGCGATTTAGGCAATCAGCCCCAGCATTTT
size: NA; D: NA; V: TRBV28; J: TRBJ2-3; CDR3: CASSTTMTDGGYTDTQYF; DNA: TGTGCCAGCAGTACTACGATGACGGACGGGGGATACACAGATACGCAGTATTTT
size: many; D: TRBD2; V: TRBV2; J: TRBJ2-3; CDR3: CASSSLLAPDTQYF; DNA: TGTGCCAGCAGTTCCCTACTAGCGCCAGATACGCAGTATTTT
size: NA; D: NA; V: TRBV5-6; J: TRBJ2-7; CDR3: CASSLVRAGSSYEQYF; DNA: TGTGCCAGCAGCTTGGTTCGGGCGGGGAGCTCCTACGAGCAGTACTTC
size: NA; D: TRBD2; V: TRBV15; J: TRBJ2-2; CDR3: CATSRELAGGPNTGGLFF; DNA: TGTGCCACCAGCAGAGAACTAGCGGGAGGTCCGAACACCGGGGGGCTGTTTTTT
size: NA; D: TRBD1; V: TRBV19; J: TRBJ2-3; CDR3: CASQTGARTDTQYF; DNA: TGTGCCAGTCAGACAGGGGCCCGCACAGATACGCAGTATTTT
size: NA; D: NA; V: TRBV6-2/TRBV6-3; J: TRBJ2-3; CDR3: CASGSGTDTQYF; DNA: TGTGCCAGCGGGAGCGGCACAGATACGCAGTATTTT
size: many; D: NA; V: TRBV20-1; J: TRBJ1-1; CDR3: CSARPREVGNTEAFF; DNA: TGCAGTGCTAGGCCCAGGGAGGTGGGGAACACTGAAGCTTTCTTT
size: NA; D: NA; V: TRBV9; J: TRBJ1-1; CDR3: CASSVVDRETEAFF; DNA: TGTGCCAGCAGCGTAGTGGACAGAGAAACTGAAGCTTTCTTT
size: many; D: TRBD2; V: TRBV11-2; J: TRBJ2-3; CDR3: CASSFTLAGRTDTQYF; DNA: TGTGCCAGCAGCTTTACACTAGCGGGGCGCACAGATACGCAGTATTTT
size: many; D: TRBD1; V: TRBV7-6; J: TRBJ1-1; CDR3: CASSIPGGPAFF; DNA: TGTGCCAGCAGCATCCCAGGGGGTCCGGCTTTCTTT
size: few; D: NA; V: TRBV19; J: TRBJ1-1; CDR3: CASSPRLTEAFF; DNA: TGTGCCAGTAGTCCGCGGTTGACTGAAGCTTTCTTT
size: many; D: TRBD2; V: TRBV7-6; J: TRBJ2-5; CDR3: CASSSTSGQETQYF; DNA: TGTGCCAGCAGCTCCACTAGCGGCCAAGAGACCCAGTACTTC
size: few; D: TRBD2; V: TRBV11-3; J: TRBJ2-2; CDR3: CASSRSSGNTGELFF; DNA: TGTGCCAGCAGCAGATCTAGCGGGAACACCGGGGAGCTGTTTTTT
size: NA; D: NA; V: TRBV20-1; J: TRBJ2-3; CDR3: CSAATGDWYSDTQYF; DNA: TGCAGTGCCGCAACAGGGGACTGGTACTCAGATACGCAGTATTTT
size: many; D: TRBD2; V: TRBV3-1; J: TRBJ2-1; CDR3: CASSQEGAAGGVNEQFF; DNA: TGTGCCAGCAGCCAAGAAGGGGCAGCGGGAGGTGTTAATGAGCAGTTCTTC
size: few; D: TRBD1; V: TRBV20-1; J: TRBJ1-4; CDR3: CSASEGSGTGREKLFF; DNA: TGCAGTGCTAGCGAGGGTTCCGGGACAGGGCGAGAAAAACTGTTTTTT
size: few; D: TRBD1; V: TRBV2; J: TRBJ1-2; CDR3: CASRTGGAGYGYTF; DNA: TGTGCCAGCCGAACAGGGGGCGCCGGGTATGGCTACACCTTC
size: few; D: NA; V: TRBV2; J: TRBJ2-7; CDR3: CASMGEAEQYF; DNA: TGTGCCAGCATGGGGGAAGCCGAGCAGTACTTC
size: NA; D: NA; V: TRBV20-1; J: TRBJ1-4; CDR3: CSARVRGRPEKLFF; DNA: TGCAGTGCTAGAGTCAGGGGACGTCCTGAAAAACTGTTTTTT
size: NA; D: TRBD1; V: TRBV2; J: TRBJ1-2; CDR3: CASLLTGGFGYTF; DNA: TGTGCCAGCCTCTTGACAGGGGGATTTGGCTACACCTTC
size: NA; D: NA; V: TRBV20-1; J: TRBJ1-5; CDR3: CSARPPGQLDQPQHF; DNA: TGCAGTGCTAGACCCCCGGGGCAGCTAGATCAGCCCCAGCATTTT
size: many; D: TRBD1; V: TRBV30; J: TRBJ1-4; CDR3: CAQGQNNEKLFF; DNA: TGTGCCCAGGGACAGAACAATGAAAAACTGTTTTTT
size: many; D: NA; V: TRBV7-2; J: TRBJ2-7; CDR3: CASRLTDYEQYF; DNA: TGTGCCAGCAGGTTGACTGACTACGAGCAGTACTTC
size: many; D: NA; V: TRBV10-3; J: TRBJ2-5; CDR3: CAIGQTQETQYF; DNA: TGTGCCATAGGACAGACTCAAGAGACCCAGTACTTC